Below, 16 T cell receptor beta chains from the same sample are listed, as sequenced in a study of tumor-infiltrating lymphocytes in primary liver carcinoma. Using a constant-region primer together with ProtoScript II reverse transcriptase, TCR beta cDNA was made from roughly 500 ng of total RNA. Generation of the TCR beta libraries relied on three nested multiplex PCR rounds using slightly modified ARM-PCR. For 10 cycles apiece, the opening two PCR rounds ran with TRBV1-TRBV30 forward primers and a C-beta reverse primer. A single record per CDR3 protein comes from TCRdb applying MiXCR to the multiplex PCR reads. The sample yields about 50,000 distinct CDR3 sequences, around 77% seen once. Both RNA and DNA were isolated together from around 20-30 mg of bulk tissue that had not been sorted. The sequenced material came from liver tumor tissue from sampling region 5. Subset of the sample: tumor region T5, tumor centre. All receptors come from a middle-aged man with primary liver carcinoma and hepatitis B virus infection.

Only one count was recorded for this clonotype. Its ends do not fully match the called genes, so a read error is possible. The genes are TRBV29-1 and TRBJ1-5; 7 nucleotides agree with TRBD1. Germline V gene data show CDR1 as SQVTM and CDR2 as ANQGSEA. This CDR3 region has 14 residues. CDR3 sequence: CSVIPDTPGQPLHF. As DNA, the CDR3 is TGCAGCGTTATTCCCGACACCCCGGGACAGCCCCTGCATTTT.

With regard to this clonotype: One junction end disagrees with the germline gene, perhaps due to a read error. The chain employs TRBV4-2 and TRBJ1-2, with D perhaps TRBD1 (5 bases). The CDR3 has 14 residues. Germline CDR1 is LGHNA and CDR2 is YNFKEQ. The CDR3 DNA follows: TGCGCCAGCAGCGCCCTTGATGGGGACTATGGCTACACCTTT. As protein: CASSALDGDYGYTF.

The chain links TRBV28 to TRBJ1-4; TRBD1 matches 7 bases. This CDR3 has 17 amino acids. CDR1 and CDR2 (germline): MDHEN, SYDVKM. V shed 5 bases and J 0 bases; nucleotides not matched to a gene: 9. The CDR3 sequence: CASSVGDRLATNEKLFF. In DNA, the CDR3 is TGTGCCAGCAGTGTTGGGGACAGACTTGCAACTAATGAAAAACTGTTTTTT.

Concerning this clonotype itself: One end of the junction is discordant with germline, which a read error may explain. The chain carries TRBV11-2 and TRBJ2-7; tentatively, D is TRBD1 (5 bases). CDR3 length equals 14 residues. Per germline, CDR1 SGHAT and CDR2 FQNNGV. The CDR3 spells CASSSNRNFYEQHF. The CDR3 DNA follows: TGTGCCAGCAGCTCTAACAGGAACTTCTATGAGCAGCACTTC.

Comments on this clonotype: A read error may account for a junction end that differs from germline. The V call is TRBV11-2, the J call TRBJ2-7; D is undetermined. The CDR3 length is 14 residues. Per germline, CDR1 SGHAT and CDR2 FQNNGV. The CDR3 region is CASSLTQVVHERYF. The CDR3, as DNA: TGCGCCAGCAGCTTAACTCAGGTCGTCCACGAGCGGTACTTC.

As regards this clonotype: One end of the junction fails to match germline, which may point to a read error. The chain joins TRBV6-1 to TRBJ2-1; a possible D gene is TRBD2 (6 bases). CDR1 and CDR2 from the germline V gene are MNHNS and SASEGT. This CDR3 is built from 15 residues. CDR3 sequence reads: CASSSTRDSYNEQFF. The CDR3 region has the DNA TGTGCCAGCAGTTCTACACGGGACTCTTACAATGAGCAGTTTTTC.

In its sample, this clonotype was seen a few times. Compared with germline, one end of the junction differs, possibly owing to a read error. The chain is built from TRBV14 and TRBJ2-7; 8 bases are shared with TRBD1. Germline lookup yields CDR1 SGHDN and CDR2 FVKESK. CDR3 length equals 15 residues. The CDR3 sequence: CASSHLGQGSYEQYF. The DNA of the CDR3 is TGTGCTAGCAGCCACCTCGGACAGGGCTCGTACGAGCAGTACTTC.

This clonotype has just a few counts. The chain links TRBV7-9 to TRBJ2-1, with 10 bases aligning to TRBD2. The trim removed 6 bases at V and 14 bases at J, leaving 13 bases unmatched. The CDR3 is 14 amino acids. Germline loops: CDR1 SEHNR, CDR2 FQNEAQ (reference sequence). CDR3 nucleotide sequence: TGTGCCAGCAGTGGCCCACTAGCGGGGAACGAGAAGTTCTTC. Protein: CASSGPLAGNEKFF.

This clonotype rates as medium-sized. This chain uses TRBV28 with TRBJ2-7; D call uncertain. Per the germline V gene, CDR1 is MDHEN and CDR2 is SYDVKM. V lost 5 bases, J lost 11 bases, and 22 bases lay in between. The CDR3 totals 14 residues. The CDR3 reads CASSPLADQRVEYF. In DNA form, the CDR3 reads TGTGCCAGCAGTCCCCTGGCGGACCAGAGAGTCGAGTACTTC.

The chain links TRBV29-1 to TRBJ2-1; possibly TRBD1 or TRBD2 for D (5 bases each). Per the germline V gene, CDR1 is SQVTM and CDR2 is ANQGSEA. V was shortened by 7 bases and J by 0 bases, with 22 bases between the two germline ends. The CDR3 covers 17 residues. CDR3 protein: CSAMSSGTSGSYNEQFF. The CDR3 DNA sequence: TGCAGCGCCATGTCATCTGGGACCAGCGGCTCCTACAATGAGCAGTTCTTC.

Comment on this clonotype: This CDR3 is missing its conserved last phenylalanine or tryptophan, likely due to a read error. The rearrangement links TRBV6-1 to TRBJ2-3, with a possible D match to TRBD1 (6 bases). The V gene lost 7 bases and the J gene lost 4 bases, with 15 bases spanning the gap. This CDR3 is built from 14 residues. Germline CDR1 is MNHNS and CDR2 is SASEGT. The CDR3 sequence is CASMMGRGADTQYS. Here the CDR3 DNA reads TGTGCCAGCATGATGGGCAGGGGTGCAGATACGCAGTATTCT.

Regarding this clonotype: A read error may produce the germline difference seen at one junction end. The chain employs TRBV6-1 and TRBJ1-5; D possibly corresponds to TRBD1 (5 bases). The CDR3 is 15 amino acids. CDR1 is MNHNS and CDR2 is SASEGT in the germline V gene. CDR3 sequence reads: CANSEQAYSNQPQHF. As DNA, the CDR3 is TGTGCCAACAGTGAACAGGCGTATAGCAATCAGCCCCAGCATTTT.

On this clonotype: At one boundary the junction diverges from the germline segment, which might be a read error. The chain links TRBV11-1 to TRBJ2-1; D is ambiguous. The germline V gene has CDR1 SGHAT and CDR2 FQDESV (reference sequence). The CDR3 is made up of 16 amino acids. CDR3: CASSPRVADSYNEEFF. DNA for the CDR3: TGTGCCAGCAGCCCCCGGGTGGCGGATTCCTATAATGAGGAGTTCTTC.

The gene calls are TRBV29-1 and TRBJ2-5; D might be TRBD2 (5 bases). This CDR3 contains 15 residues. The germline CDR1 and CDR2 sequences are SQVTM and ANQGSEA. V dropped 4 bases and J dropped 4 bases, with 19 bases sitting between them. The CDR3 sequence: CSVAPLEGTVETQYF. The CDR3 DNA reads TGCAGCGTTGCCCCTCTTGAGGGAACGGTAGAGACCCAGTACTTC.

The rearrangement links TRBV11-2 to TRBJ2-3; D ambiguous. In germline, CDR1 is SGHAT, CDR2 FQNNGV. The CDR3 is 14 residues long. V lost 5 bases and J lost 3, with 12 bases in between. CDR3 in amino acids: CASSPPDLTDTQYF. The CDR3 DNA is TGTGCCAGCAGCCCCCCGGACCTGACAGATACGCAGTATTTT.

The V gene is TRBV29-1, the J gene TRBJ2-1, with 9 bases lining up with TRBD2. The germline gives CDR1 SQVTM, CDR2 ANQGSEA. CDR3 size: 15 residues. V dropped 4 bases and J dropped 7; count of bases not matched to a gene: 11. CDR3 sequence: CSVGLAGEFYNEQFF. The DNA for the CDR3 is TGCAGCGTTGGATTAGCGGGAGAGTTCTATAATGAGCAGTTCTTC.